This is a list of T cell receptor beta chains from one sample in a study of blood T cell repertoires in COVID-19. Here immunoSEQ multiplex PCR was the method, and the copy in TCRdb shows in-frame clones only, minus some. The sample includes approximately 360,000 clones, approximately 87% of them seen just once. Sequencing was performed on PBMCs or T cells enriched from blood (not recorded which). The source is a man aged 40-50 years in a cohort exposed to, infected with or recovered from COVID-19 (not recorded which). CDR3s include the opening cysteine and the closing phenylalanine or tryptophan. The D gene is left open where the match is weak. The size field is filled for only some rows; it gives once, few, many or a size class.

V gene,clone size,D gene,J gene,CDR3 protein,CDR3 DNA
TRBV7-9,.,.,TRBJ2-5,CASSLEAKRLETQYF,TGTGCCAGCAGCTTAGAAGCCAAAAGACTTGAGACCCAGTACTTC
TRBV20-1,.,.,TRBJ2-1,CSARDGTRQFF,TGCAGTGCTAGAGATGGGACTCGGCAGTTCTTC
TRBV25-1,.,.,TRBJ2-1,CASREKWAVGEQFF,TGTGCCAGCAGGGAAAAGTGGGCAGTGGGCGAGCAGTTCTTC
TRBV28,few,.,TRBJ1-1,CASSLRQPGGTEAFF,TGTGCCAGCAGTCTTCGCCAACCGGGTGGGACTGAAGCTTTCTTT
TRBV7-2,.,.,TRBJ2-2,CASSRTGWDTGELFF,TGTGCCAGCAGCAGAACCGGGTGGGACACCGGGGAGCTGTTTTTT
TRBV30,.,.,TRBJ2-7,CAWSPRQVGYEQYF,TGTGCCTGGAGTCCCCGACAGGTCGGGTACGAGCAGTACTTC
TRBV3-1/TRBV3-2,.,TRBD1,TRBJ1-5,CASSLGTGVDQPQHF,TGTGCCAGCAGCCTTGGGACAGGTGTCGACCAGCCCCAGCATTTT
TRBV10-3,.,.,TRBJ1-2,CATLYRATNYGYTF,TGTGCCACCTTATACAGGGCTACCAACTATGGCTACACCTTC
TRBV4-2,.,TRBD1,TRBJ1-2,CASSQAWDSVTYGYTF,TGTGCCAGCAGCCAGGCCTGGGACAGCGTTACCTATGGCTACACCTTC
TRBV27,.,TRBD2,TRBJ2-7,CASRTSASSYEQYF,TGTGCCAGCAGGACTAGCGCCAGCTCCTACGAGCAGTACTTC
TRBV18,few,.,TRBJ2-5,CASSRQNLETQYF,TGTGCCAGCTCACGACAGAATTTAGAGACCCAGTACTTC
TRBV3-1/TRBV3-2,.,.,TRBJ2-7,CASSQGVRFEQYF,TGTGCCAGCAGCCAAGGGGTCAGGTTCGAGCAGTACTTC